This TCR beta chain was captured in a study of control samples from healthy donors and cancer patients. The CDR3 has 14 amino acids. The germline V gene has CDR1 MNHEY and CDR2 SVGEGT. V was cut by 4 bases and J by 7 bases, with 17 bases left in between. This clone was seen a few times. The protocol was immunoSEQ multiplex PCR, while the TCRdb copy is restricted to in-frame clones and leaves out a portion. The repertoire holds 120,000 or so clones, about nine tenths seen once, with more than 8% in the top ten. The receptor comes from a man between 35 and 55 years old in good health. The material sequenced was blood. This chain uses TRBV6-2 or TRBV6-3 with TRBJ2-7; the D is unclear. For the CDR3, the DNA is TGTGCCAGCAGTTCCCACGTAGGTCCACGAGAGCAGTACTTC. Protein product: CASSSHVGPREQYF.